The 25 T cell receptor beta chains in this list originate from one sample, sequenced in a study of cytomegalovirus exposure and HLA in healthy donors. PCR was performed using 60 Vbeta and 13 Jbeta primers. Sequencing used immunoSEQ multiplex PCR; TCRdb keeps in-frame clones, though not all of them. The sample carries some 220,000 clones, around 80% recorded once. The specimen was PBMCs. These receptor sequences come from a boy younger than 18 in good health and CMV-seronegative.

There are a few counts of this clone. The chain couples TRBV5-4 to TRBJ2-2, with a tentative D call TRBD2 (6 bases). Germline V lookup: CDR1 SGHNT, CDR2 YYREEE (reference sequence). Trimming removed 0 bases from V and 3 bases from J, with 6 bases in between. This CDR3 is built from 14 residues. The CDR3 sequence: CASSLAGDTGELFF. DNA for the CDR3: TGTGCCAGCAGCTTGGCGGGAGACACCGGGGAGCTGTTTTTT.

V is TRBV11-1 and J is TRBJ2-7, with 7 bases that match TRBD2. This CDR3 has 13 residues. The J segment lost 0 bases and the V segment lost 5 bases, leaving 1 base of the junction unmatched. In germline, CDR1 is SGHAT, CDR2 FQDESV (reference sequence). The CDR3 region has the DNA TGTGCCAGCAGCCCTAGCGGCTCCTACGAGCAGTACTTC. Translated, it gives CASSPSGSYEQYF.

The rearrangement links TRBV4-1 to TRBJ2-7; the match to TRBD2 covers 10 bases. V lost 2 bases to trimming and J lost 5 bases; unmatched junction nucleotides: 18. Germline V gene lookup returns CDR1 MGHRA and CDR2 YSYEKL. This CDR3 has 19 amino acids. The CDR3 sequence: CASSQYPPSGGPGADEQYF. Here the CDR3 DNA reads TGCGCCAGCAGCCAATATCCCCCTAGCGGGGGCCCTGGGGCGGACGAGCAGTACTTC.

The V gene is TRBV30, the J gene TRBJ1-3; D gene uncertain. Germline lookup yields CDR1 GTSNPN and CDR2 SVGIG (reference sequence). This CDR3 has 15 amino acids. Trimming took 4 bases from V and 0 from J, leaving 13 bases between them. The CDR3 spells CAWTRRALSGNTIYF. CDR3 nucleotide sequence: TGTGCCTGGACCCGGAGGGCGCTCTCTGGAAACACCATATATTTT.

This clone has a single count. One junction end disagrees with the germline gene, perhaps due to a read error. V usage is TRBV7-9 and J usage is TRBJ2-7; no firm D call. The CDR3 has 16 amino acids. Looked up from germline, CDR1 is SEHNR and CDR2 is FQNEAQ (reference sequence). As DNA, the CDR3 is TGTTCCAGCAGCTTAGGATTCACCGGTCGCTCCTACGAGCAGTACTTC. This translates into CSSSLGFTGRSYEQYF.

The CDR3 is CATSKRTGPGETQYF. The DNA for the CDR3 is TGTGCCACCAGCAAGAGGACAGGGCCCGGGGAGACCCAGTACTTC. This rearrangement joins TRBV15 to TRBJ2-5; TRBD1 matches 8 bases. V lost 4 bases, J lost 5 bases, and 9 bases stayed unmatched. The CDR3 runs to 15 residues. Germline values: CDR1 LNHNV, CDR2 YYDKDF (reference sequence).

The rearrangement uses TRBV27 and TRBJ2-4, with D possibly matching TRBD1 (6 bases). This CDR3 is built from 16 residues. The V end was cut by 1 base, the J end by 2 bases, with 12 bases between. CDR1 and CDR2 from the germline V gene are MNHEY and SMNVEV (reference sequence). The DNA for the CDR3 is TGTGCCAGCAGTTTATTCGGCGGACAGACCAAAAACATTCAGTACTTC. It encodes CASSLFGGQTKNIQYF.

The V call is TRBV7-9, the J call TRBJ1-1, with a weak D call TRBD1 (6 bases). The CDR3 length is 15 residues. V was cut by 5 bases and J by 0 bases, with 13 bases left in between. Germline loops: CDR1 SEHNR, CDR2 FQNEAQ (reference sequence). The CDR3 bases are TGTGCCAGCAGCGCTACAGGGACTATGAACACTGAAGCTTTCTTT. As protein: CASSATGTMNTEAFF.

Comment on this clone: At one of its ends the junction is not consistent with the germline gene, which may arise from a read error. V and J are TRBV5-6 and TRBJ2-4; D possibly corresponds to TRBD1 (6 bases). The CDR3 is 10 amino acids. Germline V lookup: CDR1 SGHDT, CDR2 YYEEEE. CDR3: CASSIQGRDF. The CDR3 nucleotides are TGTGCCAGCAGCATACAGGGAAGAGACTTC.

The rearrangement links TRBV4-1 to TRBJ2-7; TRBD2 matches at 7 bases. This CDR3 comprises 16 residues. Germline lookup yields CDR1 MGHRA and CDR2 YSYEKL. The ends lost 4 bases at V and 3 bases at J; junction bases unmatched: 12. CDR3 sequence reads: CASSPSTASGDYEQYF. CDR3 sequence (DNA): TGCGCCAGCAGCCCATCAACGGCTAGCGGAGACTACGAGCAGTACTTC.

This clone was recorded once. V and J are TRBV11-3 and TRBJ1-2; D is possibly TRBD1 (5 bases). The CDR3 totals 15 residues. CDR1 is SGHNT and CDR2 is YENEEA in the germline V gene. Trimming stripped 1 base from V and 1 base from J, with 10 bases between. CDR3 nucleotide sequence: TGTGCCAGCAGCTTAGGAGTCCAGGGTAACTATGGCTACACCTTC. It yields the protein CASSLGVQGNYGYTF.

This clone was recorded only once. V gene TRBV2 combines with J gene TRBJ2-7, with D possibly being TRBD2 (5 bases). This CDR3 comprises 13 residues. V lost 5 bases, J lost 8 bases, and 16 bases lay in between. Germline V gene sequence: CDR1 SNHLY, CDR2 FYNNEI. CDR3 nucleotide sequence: TGTGCCAGCAGTTACTCCAACAGAGGGCAGCAGTACTTC. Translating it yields CASSYSNRGQQYF.

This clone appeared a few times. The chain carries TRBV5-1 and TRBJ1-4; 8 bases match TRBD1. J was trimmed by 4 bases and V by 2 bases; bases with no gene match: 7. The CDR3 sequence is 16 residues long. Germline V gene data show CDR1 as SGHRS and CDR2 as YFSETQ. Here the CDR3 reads CASSFGTGNINEKLFF. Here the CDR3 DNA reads TGCGCCAGCAGCTTTGGGACAGGCAATATTAATGAAAAACTGTTTTTT.

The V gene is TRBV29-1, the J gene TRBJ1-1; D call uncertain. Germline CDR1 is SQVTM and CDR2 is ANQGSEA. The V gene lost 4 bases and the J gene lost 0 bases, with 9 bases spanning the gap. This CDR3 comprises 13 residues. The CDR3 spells CSVGQLMNTEAFF. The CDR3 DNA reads TGCAGCGTTGGACAACTCATGAACACTGAAGCTTTCTTT.

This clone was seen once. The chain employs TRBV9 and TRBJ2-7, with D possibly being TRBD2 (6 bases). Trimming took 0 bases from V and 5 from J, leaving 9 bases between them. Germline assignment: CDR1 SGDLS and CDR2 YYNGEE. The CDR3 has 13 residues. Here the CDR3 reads CASSVAGGDEQYF. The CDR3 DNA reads TGTGCCAGCAGCGTAGCTGGAGGGGACGAGCAGTACTTC.

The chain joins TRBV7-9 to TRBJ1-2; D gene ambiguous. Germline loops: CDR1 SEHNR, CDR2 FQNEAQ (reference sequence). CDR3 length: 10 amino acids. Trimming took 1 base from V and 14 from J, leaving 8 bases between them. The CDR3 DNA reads TGTGCCAGCAGCTTAGATGAGAGGACCTTC. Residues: CASSLDERTF.

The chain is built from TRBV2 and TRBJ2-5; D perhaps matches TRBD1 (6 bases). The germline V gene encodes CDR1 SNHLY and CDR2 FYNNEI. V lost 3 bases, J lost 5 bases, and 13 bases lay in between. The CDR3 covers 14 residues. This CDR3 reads CASSDIGQKETQYF. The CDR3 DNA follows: TGTGCCAGCAGTGATATAGGACAGAAGGAGACCCAGTACTTC.

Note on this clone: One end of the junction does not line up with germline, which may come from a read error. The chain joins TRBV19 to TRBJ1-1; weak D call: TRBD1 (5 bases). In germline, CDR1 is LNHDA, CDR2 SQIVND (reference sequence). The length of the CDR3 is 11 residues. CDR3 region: CPGLQDTEAFF. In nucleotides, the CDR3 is TGCCCGGGACTCCAGGACACTGAAGCTTTCTTT.

The CDR3 coding sequence is TGTGCCAGCAGTTTAACCGGACAAGCCTACGAGCAGTACTTC. Translation gives CASSLTGQAYEQYF. This chain links TRBV28 with TRBJ2-7; perhaps TRBD1 as D (5 bases). CDR1 and CDR2 (germline): MDHEN, SYDVKM. Trimming took off 2 bases at V and 2 bases at J, with 10 bases between the two ends. This CDR3 region has 14 residues. Full variable domain (remainder filled in from reference TRBV28 and TRBJ2-7): DVKVTQSSRYLVKRTGEKVFLECVQDMDHENMFWYRQDPGLGLRLIYFSYDVKMKEKGDIPEGYSVSREKKERFSLILESASTNQTSMYLCASSLTGQAYEQYFGPGTRLTVT.

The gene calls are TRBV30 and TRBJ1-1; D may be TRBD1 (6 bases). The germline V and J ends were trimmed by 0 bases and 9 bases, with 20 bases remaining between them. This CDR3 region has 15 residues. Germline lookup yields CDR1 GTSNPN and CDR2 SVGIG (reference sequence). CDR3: CAWSVTFPGGAKAFF. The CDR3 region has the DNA TGTGCCTGGAGTGTAACGTTCCCGGGGGGGGCCAAAGCTTTCTTT.

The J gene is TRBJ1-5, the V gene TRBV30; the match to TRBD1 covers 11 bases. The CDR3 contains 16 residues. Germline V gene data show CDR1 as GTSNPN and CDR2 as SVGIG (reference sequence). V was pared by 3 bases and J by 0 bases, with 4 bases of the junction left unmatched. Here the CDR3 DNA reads TGTGCCTGGAGGGGGACAGGGGGATTTAGCAATCAGCCCCAGCATTTT. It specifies CAWRGTGGFSNQPQHF.

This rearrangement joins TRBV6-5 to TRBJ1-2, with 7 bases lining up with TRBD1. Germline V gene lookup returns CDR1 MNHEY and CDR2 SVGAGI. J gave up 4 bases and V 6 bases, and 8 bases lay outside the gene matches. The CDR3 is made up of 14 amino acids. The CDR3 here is CASRPYRGGYGYTF. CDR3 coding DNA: TGTGCCAGCAGACCCTACAGGGGTGGCTATGGCTACACCTTC.

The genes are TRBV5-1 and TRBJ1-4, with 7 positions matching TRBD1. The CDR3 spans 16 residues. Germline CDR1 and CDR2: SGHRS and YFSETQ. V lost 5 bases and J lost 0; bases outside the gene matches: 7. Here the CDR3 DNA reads TGCGCCAGCAGGAAGACAGGGTCTGCAACTAATGAAAAACTGTTTTTT. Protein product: CASRKTGSATNEKLFF. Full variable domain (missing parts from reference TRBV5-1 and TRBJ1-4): KAGVTQTPRYLIKTRGQQVTLSCSPISGHRSVSWYQQTPGQGLQFLFEYFSETQRNKGNFPGRFSGRQFSNSRSEMNVSTLELGDSALYLCASRKTGSATNEKLFFGSGTQLSVL.

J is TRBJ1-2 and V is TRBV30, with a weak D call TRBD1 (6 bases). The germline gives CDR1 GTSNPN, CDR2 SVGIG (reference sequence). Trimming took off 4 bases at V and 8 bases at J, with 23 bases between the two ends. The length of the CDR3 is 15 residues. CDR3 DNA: TGTGCCTGGACCCCACCAGGGGACCGACGTTGGGGCTACACCTTC. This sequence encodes CAWTPPGDRRWGYTF.

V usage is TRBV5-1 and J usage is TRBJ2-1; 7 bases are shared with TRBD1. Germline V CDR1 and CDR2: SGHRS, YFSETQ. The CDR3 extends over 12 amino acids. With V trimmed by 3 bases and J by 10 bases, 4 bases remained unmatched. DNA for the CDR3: TGCGCCAGCAGCTCCAGGGGGAGCGAGCAGTTCTTC. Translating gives CASSSRGSEQFF.